This T cell receptor (beta chain) emerged from a study of early T cells in non-severe SARS-CoV-2 infection. About the study: Chains were not paired, and sequencing was done on bulk RNA from unsorted whole blood.

TCRdb called the 5' RACE reads again in MiXCR, with one record for every CDR3 protein. This table has 40,000 to 55,000 distinct CDR3 sequences, roughly 9.8% appearing once. This clonotype turned up a few times. The junction does not match germline at one end; this may be a read error. Specimen: whole blood. The sequence was obtained from an adult who was a healthcare worker with PCR-confirmed SARS-CoV-2 infection or an uninfected control (not recorded which).

CDR3 nucleotides: TGTGCCAGCAGCCCTAACTTGGCCACCTACTTC. Translating it yields CASSPNLATYF. This chain joins TRBV27 and TRBJ2-1; no definite D call. CDR1 is MNHEY and CDR2 is SMNVEV in the germline V gene (reference sequence). This CDR3 has 11 amino acids.